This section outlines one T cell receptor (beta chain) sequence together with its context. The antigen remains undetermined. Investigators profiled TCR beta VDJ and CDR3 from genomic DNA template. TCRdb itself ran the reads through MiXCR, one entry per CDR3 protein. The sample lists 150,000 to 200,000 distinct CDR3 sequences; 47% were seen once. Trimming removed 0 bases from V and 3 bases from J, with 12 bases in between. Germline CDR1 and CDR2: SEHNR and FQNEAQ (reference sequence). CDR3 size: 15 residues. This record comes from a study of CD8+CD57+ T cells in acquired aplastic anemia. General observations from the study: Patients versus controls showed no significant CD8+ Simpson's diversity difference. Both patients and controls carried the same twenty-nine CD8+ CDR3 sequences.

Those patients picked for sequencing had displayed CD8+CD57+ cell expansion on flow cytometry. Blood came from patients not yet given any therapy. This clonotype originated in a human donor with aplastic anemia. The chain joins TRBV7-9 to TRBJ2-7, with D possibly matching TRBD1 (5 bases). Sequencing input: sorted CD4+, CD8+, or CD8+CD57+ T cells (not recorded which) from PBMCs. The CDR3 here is CASSLAGHRRYEQYF. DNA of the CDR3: TGTGCCAGCAGCTTAGCTGGACACCGCCGCTACGAGCAGTACTTC.